This T cell receptor beta chain was recovered during a study of radiotherapy plus CTLA-4 blockade in lung cancer. Whole-study results and caveats: Expansion of tumor-derived TCR clones was observed in blood after radiotherapy plus ipilimumab. Reports identified early blood T cell clone dynamics, with interferon-beta, as the best response predictor.

The CDR3 covers 16 residues. Only in-frame clones appear in the TCRdb table, and some are missing; sequencing was by immunoSEQ multiplex PCR. The sample yields tens of thousands of clones, about three quarters seen once. Comments on this clone: Antigen unknown.

Focal radiation with ipilimumab CTLA-4 blockade was given to patients with chemo-refractory metastatic non-small-cell lung cancer. This material consisted of peripheral blood, taken from a patient treated with radiotherapy plus ipilimumab. The receptor's source is a human donor with non-small cell lung cancer who had a partial response to radiotherapy plus ipilimumab. The chain couples TRBV21-1 to TRBJ2-7; the table's D call of TRBD1 was not tested on the DNA. TRBV21-1 is deemed a pseudogene. CDR3: CASSSGTGGSIYEQYF. CDR3 bases: TGTGCCAGCAGCAGCGGGACAGGGGGATCTATATACGAGCAGTACTTC.